One and the same sample provided the 32 T cell receptor beta chains below, sequenced in a study of T cell responses to AZD1222 COVID-19 vaccine. Assay: immunoSEQ multiplex PCR; the TCRdb copy retains only in-frame clones and omits some. The sample lists 130,000 to 150,000 clones, over 75% occurring once. This sample comprised peripheral blood, obtained on day 0 of AZD1222 vaccination. The receptors were sampled from an adult in good health.

V is TRBV12-3 or TRBV12-4 and J is TRBJ1-1; 9 nucleotides match TRBD1. CDR3 length: 13 residues. The trim removed 10 bases at V and 11 bases at J, leaving 14 bases unmatched. CDR3: CATQSQAGTGAFF. In nucleotides, the CDR3 is TGTGCCACCCAGAGTCAAGCTGGGACAGGGGCTTTCTTT.

This chain links TRBV27 with TRBJ1-1; 12 nucleotides match TRBD1. The V and J ends lost 2 bases and 3 bases, in that order; junction bases with no gene match: 7. Per the germline V gene, CDR1 is MNHEY and CDR2 is SMNVEV (reference sequence). This CDR3 is 17 amino acids long. Here the CDR3 DNA reads TGTGCCAGCAGTTTACGGGGACAGGGGGCGTGGGACACTGAAGCTTTCTTT. It encodes CASSLRGQGAWDTEAFF.

As DNA, the CDR3 is TGTGCCAGCACCACCTGGGACAGCGCCCCTGAAAAACTGTTTTTT. This gives the protein CASTTWDSAPEKLFF. The rearrangement joins TRBV28 to TRBJ1-4, with TRBD1 matching over 7 bases. The V gene's germline CDR1 is MDHEN and CDR2 SYDVKM. The CDR3 is 15 residues long. The J segment lost 7 bases and the V segment lost 7 bases, leaving 12 bases of the junction unmatched.

The CDR3 region is CASSSGGGGETQYF. The CDR3 bases are TGTGCCAGCAGTTCGGGAGGGGGCGGAGAGACCCAGTACTTC. The chain joins TRBV6-2 or TRBV6-3 to TRBJ2-5; D is possibly TRBD2 (8 bases). This CDR3 comprises 14 residues. V was trimmed by 4 bases and J by 4 bases, leaving 13 bases between them. Germline V gene lookup returns CDR1 MNHEY and CDR2 SVGEGT.

The chain has TRBV5-4 and TRBJ2-7, with D possibly being TRBD2 (5 bases). The CDR3 sequence is 14 residues long. V lost 0 bases, J lost 3 bases, and 10 bases lay in between. Germline CDR1 and CDR2: SGHNT and YYREEE (reference sequence). The DNA for the CDR3 is TGTGCCAGCAGCTTGGAGGTTGCGGGCTACGAGCAGTACTTC. Its protein is CASSLEVAGYEQYF.

The sample holds one count of this clone. The rearrangement uses TRBV5-6 and TRBJ1-2, with D possibly TRBD1 on 6 matching bases. Germline V gene lookup returns CDR1 SGHDT and CDR2 YYEEEE. CDR3 size: 14 residues. V was pared by 2 bases and J by 8 bases, with 16 bases between. This CDR3 reads CASSFAGVTRGYTF. CDR3 in DNA: TGTGCCAGCAGCTTTGCAGGGGTTACTCGGGGCTACACCTTC.

This chain joins TRBV19 and TRBJ2-7; no firm D call. Germline values: CDR1 LNHDA, CDR2 SQIVND (reference sequence). The CDR3 runs to 15 residues. V lost 5 bases, J lost 2 bases, and 16 bases lay in between. The CDR3 reads CASSSNVVVTYEQYF. CDR3 coding DNA: TGTGCCAGTAGTTCGAATGTGGTGGTAACCTACGAGCAGTACTTC. The whole variable domain, remainder taken from reference TRBV19 and TRBJ2-7, is DGGITQSPKYLFRKEGQNVTLSCEQNLNHDAMYWYRQDPGQGLRLIYYSQIVNDFQKGDIAEGYSVSREKKESFPLTVTSAQKNPTAFYLCASSSNVVVTYEQYFGPGTRLTVT.

V usage is TRBV28 and J usage is TRBJ1-2, with 7 bases fitting TRBD1. Germline V gene data show CDR1 as MDHEN and CDR2 as SYDVKM. V lost 6 bases and J lost 7; bases outside the gene matches: 17. The CDR3 has 16 amino acids. The CDR3: CASSSTPDRVGSGYTF. CDR3 nucleotides: TGTGCCAGCAGCTCAACCCCCGACAGGGTTGGAAGTGGCTACACCTTC.

This chain uses TRBV6-5 with TRBJ1-2; no firm D call. V was cut by 7 bases and J by 2 bases, with 14 bases left in between. The CDR3 consists of 14 residues. In germline, CDR1 is MNHEY, CDR2 SVGAGI. The CDR3 spells CASTNNAPNYGYTF. The CDR3 bases are TGTGCCAGCACCAATAATGCCCCCAACTATGGCTACACCTTC.

The CDR3 reads CASTLGLGNTEAFF. DNA for the CDR3: TGTGCCAGCACCCTGGGACTTGGGAACACTGAAGCTTTCTTT. The gene calls are TRBV28 and TRBJ1-1, with D perhaps matching TRBD1 (5 bases). This CDR3 contains 14 residues. Germline CDR1 and CDR2: MDHEN and SYDVKM. Trimming pared 7 bases from V and 1 base from J, leaving 13 bases between.

The sample holds a few counts of this clone. The chain carries TRBV5-1 and TRBJ1-1; D unresolved. Germline V gene data show CDR1 as SGHRS and CDR2 as YFSETQ. The CDR3 has 15 amino acids. Trimming left V 0 bases short and J 5 bases short, with 14 bases between. CDR3 sequence reads: CASSLGAVGKTEAFF. Here the CDR3 DNA reads TGCGCCAGCAGCTTGGGTGCGGTCGGGAAGACTGAAGCTTTCTTT. Combining the CDR3 with reference TRBV5-1 and TRBJ1-1 gives the whole variable domain KAGVTQTPRYLIKTRGQQVTLSCSPISGHRSVSWYQQTPGQGLQFLFEYFSETQRNKGNFPGRFSGRQFSNSRSEMNVSTLELGDSALYLCASSLGAVGKTEAFFGQGTRLTVV.

The chain has TRBV2 and TRBJ1-3, with D possibly TRBD1 on 5 matching bases. Germline V gene lookup returns CDR1 SNHLY and CDR2 FYNNEI. The ends were cut back, 5 bases at V and 0 bases at J, with 14 bases in the middle. CDR3 length: 16 amino acids. The CDR3 DNA sequence: TGTGCCAGCAGTTTGACAGCTAACGGCTCTGGAAACACCATATATTTT. Encoded protein: CASSLTANGSGNTIYF.

This clone was counted once. The chain employs TRBV5-1 and TRBJ2-7; TRBD1 might be the D (6 bases). With 4 bases removed from V and 6 bases from J, the gap between germline ends came to 14 bases. Germline loops: CDR1 SGHRS, CDR2 YFSETQ. This CDR3 is 13 amino acids long. As DNA, the CDR3 is TGCGCCAGCAGCCCCCGGGACAAATTCGAGCAGTACTTC. Translating gives CASSPRDKFEQYF.

This clone was seen more than once but under ten times. The chain employs TRBV12-3 or TRBV12-4 and TRBJ1-1; 9 bases map to TRBD1. The CDR3 sequence is 12 residues long. V lost 5 bases to trimming and J lost 11 bases; unmatched junction nucleotides: 6. The CDR3: CASSRDRVSAFF. As DNA, the CDR3 is TGTGCCAGCAGTCGGGACAGGGTGTCGGCTTTCTTT.

The chain uses TRBV27 and TRBJ1-6; D is uncertain. Germline-derived CDR1 and CDR2 are MNHEY and SMNVEV (reference sequence). The CDR3 runs to 16 residues. The V and J ends lost 6 bases and 5 bases respectively, with 17 bases between them. The CDR3: CASSLFSGPNNSPLHF. CDR3 sequence (DNA): TGTGCCAGCAGCCTTTTCTCCGGACCGAATAATTCACCCCTCCACTTT.

The chain recombines TRBV7-2 with TRBJ2-7; 7 positions agree with TRBD2. There are 16 residues in the CDR3. Trimming cost V 0 bases and J 2 bases; bases outside gene matches: 7. The germline V gene encodes CDR1 SGHTA and CDR2 FQGNSA. CDR3 sequence reads: CASSLAASGAPYEQYF. CDR3 coding DNA: TGTGCCAGCAGCTTAGCCGCTAGCGGAGCCCCCTACGAGCAGTACTTC.

A few counts support this clone. V usage is TRBV6-4 and J usage is TRBJ2-5; 7 nucleotides align to TRBD2. V shed 6 bases and J 5 bases; nucleotides not matched to a gene: 9. CDR3 size: 14 residues. The germline CDR1 and CDR2 sequences are MRHNA and SNTAGT. CDR3: CASSPTSRGETQYF. In DNA form, the CDR3 reads TGTGCCAGCAGCCCGACTAGCCGGGGGGAGACCCAGTACTTC.

The chain is built from TRBV11-2 and TRBJ1-2, with D tentatively TRBD1 (6 bases). The CDR3 covers 16 residues. V gave up 6 bases and J gave up 5 bases, with 22 bases separating them. In germline, CDR1 is SGHAT, CDR2 FQNNGV. The CDR3 DNA reads TGTGCCAGCAGTAGCGGCCGGGGGGCTACCGGGTATGGCTACACCTTC. It codes for CASSSGRGATGYGYTF.

This rearrangement joins TRBV7-2 to TRBJ1-2; 7 positions agree with TRBD1. The CDR3 consists of 13 residues. The ends lost 2 bases at V and 4 bases at J; junction bases unmatched: 1. Germline CDR1 and CDR2: SGHTA and FQGNSA. The CDR3 loop reads CASSLQGGYGYTF. The CDR3 nucleotides are TGTGCCAGCAGCTTACAGGGGGGCTATGGCTACACCTTC.

V and J are TRBV11-2 and TRBJ1-2; 9 bases map to TRBD1. This CDR3 has 16 amino acids. Germline-derived CDR1 and CDR2 are SGHAT and FQNNGV. The V gene end was trimmed by 5 bases and the J gene end by 4 bases; junction bases not matched to a gene: 11. This CDR3 reads CASSRTGGTRGYGYTF. CDR3 in DNA: TGTGCCAGCAGCCGAACAGGGGGCACCCGGGGCTATGGCTACACCTTC. Filled out from reference TRBV11-2 and TRBJ1-2, the complete variable domain reads EAGVAQSPRYKIIEKRQSVAFWCNPISGHATLYWYQQILGQGPKLLIQFQNNGVVDDSQLPKDRFSAERLKGVDSTLKIQPAKLEDSAVYLCASSRTGGTRGYGYTFGSGTRLTVV.

The V gene is TRBV5-1, the J gene TRBJ2-3; the D is unclear. The germline V gene has CDR1 SGHRS and CDR2 YFSETQ. V lost 2 bases to trimming and J lost 2 bases, with 12 bases between them. The CDR3 is 15 residues long. The CDR3 loop is CASSFSGRDTDTQYF. The DNA for the CDR3 is TGCGCCAGCAGCTTTTCCGGGCGCGACACAGATACGCAGTATTTT.

The rearrangement uses TRBV6-5 and TRBJ1-1, with TRBD1 matching over 8 bases. The CDR3 covers 15 residues. Germline values: CDR1 MNHEY, CDR2 SVGAGI. The junction had 6 bases not matched to a gene; V was cut back by 5 bases and J by 1 base. This CDR3 is CASSRPGQGNTEAFF. As DNA, the CDR3 is TGTGCCAGCAGTCGACCAGGACAGGGGAACACTGAAGCTTTCTTT.

The chain uses TRBV5-1 and TRBJ1-3, with TRBD1 identical over 10 bases. With V trimmed by 2 bases and J by 4 bases, 3 bases remained unmatched. Germline V gives CDR1 SGHRS, CDR2 YFSETQ. This CDR3 has 15 amino acids. The CDR3 DNA follows: TGCGCCAGCAGCTTTGACAGGGGGCCCGGAAACACCATATATTTT. Protein sequence: CASSFDRGPGNTIYF.

This clone was observed a handful of times. The V call is TRBV20-1, the J call TRBJ2-7, with D maybe TRBD2 (6 bases). Germline values: CDR1 DFQATT, CDR2 SNEGSKA (reference sequence). The CDR3 totals 12 residues. V lost 3 bases and J 4 bases, leaving 10 bases between the germline ends. The CDR3 is CSASRGVYEQYF. The CDR3 DNA reads TGCAGTGCTAGTCGCGGGGTATACGAGCAGTACTTC.

This chain connects TRBV27 to TRBJ2-1, with 13 positions matching TRBD2. Germline trimming cut 3 bases from V and 4 bases from J; bases unmatched to any gene: 18. The germline gives CDR1 MNHEY, CDR2 SMNVEV (reference sequence). The CDR3 length is 21 residues. CDR3 coding DNA: TGTGCCAGCAGTTTGATTCAGCCCAGGCCGGGACTAGCGGGATTTTACAATGAGCAGTTCTTC. Amino acid sequence: CASSLIQPRPGLAGFYNEQFF.

The J gene is TRBJ1-1, the V gene TRBV19; 8 bases are shared with TRBD1. Losses at the gene ends were 5 bases for V and 6 bases for J; bases not matched to a gene: 2. Germline lookup yields CDR1 LNHDA and CDR2 SQIVND (reference sequence). This CDR3 is built from 12 residues. The CDR3 bases are TGTGCCAGTAGTCAGGGACAGGCTGAAGCTTTCTTT. Protein sequence: CASSQGQAEAFF.

CDR3 loop: CASSFYSWGAGELFF. The CDR3 nucleotides read TGTGCCAGCAGCTTTTACAGTTGGGGGGCCGGGGAGCTGTTTTTT. The chain couples TRBV5-5 to TRBJ2-2; D is perhaps TRBD2 (6 bases). Trimming left V 2 bases short and J 6 bases short, with 14 bases between. Per the germline V gene, CDR1 is SGHKS and CDR2 is YYEKEE (reference sequence). The CDR3 is made up of 15 amino acids.

The CDR3 loop reads CASSARGPNPYGYTF. The CDR3 DNA reads as TGTGCCAGTAGTGCCCGGGGGCCAAACCCCTATGGCTACACCTTC. The rearrangement uses TRBV19 and TRBJ1-2; perhaps TRBD1 as D (6 bases). V was clipped by 5 bases and J by 4 bases, with 17 bases between them. CDR3 length: 15 residues. Germline V gives CDR1 LNHDA, CDR2 SQIVND (reference sequence).

This clone appeared a single time. The rearrangement joins TRBV5-1 to TRBJ2-1; perhaps TRBD1 as D (5 bases). CDR3 length: 14 amino acids. V shed 0 bases and J shed 5 bases, with 9 bases lying between them. The V gene's germline CDR1 is SGHRS and CDR2 YFSETQ. The CDR3 reads CASSLGGQDNEQFF. DNA for the CDR3: TGCGCCAGCAGCTTGGGAGGACAAGACAATGAGCAGTTCTTC.

V is TRBV28 and J is TRBJ1-5; D ambiguous. With 4 bases removed from V and 4 bases from J, the gap between germline ends came to 11 bases. The CDR3 spans 14 residues. Germline-derived CDR1 and CDR2 are MDHEN and SYDVKM. The CDR3 DNA follows: TGTGCCAGCAGTTCCCTAATCGGGAATCAGCCCCAGCATTTT. Translation: CASSSLIGNQPQHF.

The chain uses TRBV3-1 (or the pseudogene TRBV3-2) and TRBJ2-2; D remains ambiguous. Per the germline V gene, CDR1 is LGHDT and CDR2 is YNNKEL (reference sequence). The CDR3 covers 12 residues. V lost 4 bases and J lost 6, with 6 bases in between. CDR3 in DNA: TGTGCCAGCAGCCGCCGTTCCGGGGAGCTGTTTTTT. This translates into CASSRRSGELFF.

As concerns this clone: The sample carries other DNA sequences with the same CDR3. This chain connects TRBV5-1 to TRBJ2-5; no reliable D call. CDR3 length equals 14 residues. CDR1 is SGHRS, CDR2 YFSETQ, per germline. Between the trimmed V and J ends, which lost 0 bases and 1 base, there was a span of 7 bases. For the CDR3, the DNA is TGCGCCAGCAGCTTGGGGGGATTCCAAGAGACCCAGTACTTC. Translation: CASSLGGFQETQYF.